The 10 T cell receptor beta chains in this list originate from one sample, sequenced in a study of T cell responses to AZD1222 COVID-19 vaccine (dated by TCRdb to the early 2020s). Library generation was performed with the immunoSEQ multiplex PCR assay. Held by TCRdb, this immuneACCESS table contains in-frame sequences only and omits some clones. Under half of the omission traces to an unresolved V gene where checked; the cause of the rest is unknown. Here the sample has about 57,000 clones; 75% to 90% occur a single time. 15% to 20% of the sample is held by the ten biggest clonotypes. The time point label on this specimen signifies: baseline before first vaccination. Source: peripheral blood, taken on day 0 of AZD1222 vaccination. These receptors came from an adult in good health.

V is TRBV6-6 and J is TRBJ2-2; weak D call: TRBD2 (5 bases). V was cut by 6 bases and J by 2 bases, with 13 bases left in between. This CDR3 is built from 15 residues. Germline V gene data show CDR1 as MNHNY and CDR2 as SVGAGI (reference sequence). For the CDR3, the DNA is TGTGCCAGCAGCTTAGCGTCGGGCAACACCGGGGAGCTGTTTTTT. Protein sequence: CASSLASGNTGELFF.

The chain carries TRBV7-2 and TRBJ2-5; 8 bases line up with TRBD1. CDR1 and CDR2 (germline): SGHTA, FQGNSA. The V gene end was trimmed by 6 bases and the J gene end by 2 bases; junction bases not matched to a gene: 5. The CDR3 length is 14 residues. CDR3 in DNA: TGTGCCAGCAGAAGGACAGGGATACAAGAGACCCAGTACTTC. This encodes CASRRTGIQETQYF.

The chain joins TRBV12-3 or TRBV12-4 to TRBJ1-6; D might be TRBD1 (5 bases). The CDR3 is made up of 13 amino acids. V was shortened by 5 bases and J by 7 bases, with 9 bases between the two germline ends. The CDR3 bases are TGTGCCAGCAGTCAGGGTCCCAATTCACCCCTCCACTTT. Residues: CASSQGPNSPLHF.

The V and J genes are TRBV6-5 and TRBJ2-7; TRBD2 might be the D (6 bases). CDR1 and CDR2 from the germline V gene are MNHEY and SVGAGI. V lost 7 bases, J lost 1 base, and 14 bases lay in between. The CDR3 totals 14 residues. CDR3 protein: CASKWGLGSYEQYF. The CDR3 DNA is TGTGCCAGCAAGTGGGGACTGGGATCCTACGAGCAGTACTTC.

The gene calls are TRBV9 and TRBJ2-6, with D perhaps matching TRBD1 (7 bases). The CDR3 runs to 20 residues. V dropped 3 bases and J dropped 0 bases, with 22 bases sitting between them. Per germline, CDR1 SGDLS and CDR2 YYNGEE. In DNA form, the CDR3 reads TGTGCCAGCAGCGCTCGGGCGATACAGGGGACTGACTCTGGGGCCAACGTCCTGACTTTC. Translation: CASSARAIQGTDSGANVLTF.

This chain uses TRBV6-1 with TRBJ1-5; unclear D gene. Trimming shortened V by 3 bases and J by 5 bases, and 5 bases separated the two germline ends. Germline V gene data show CDR1 as MNHNS and CDR2 as SASEGT. The CDR3 loop spans 12 amino acids. The CDR3 loop is CASSERDQPQHF. The CDR3 bases are TGTGCCAGCAGTGAGAGAGATCAGCCCCAGCATTTT.

The V and J genes are TRBV28 and TRBJ1-5; D unclear. Trimming removed 8 bases at V and 6 bases at J, with 11 bases between. The germline V gene has CDR1 MDHEN and CDR2 SYDVKM. The CDR3 runs 12 residues. This CDR3 is CASQDLLQPQHF. The CDR3 DNA is TGTGCCAGCCAGGACCTTCTTCAGCCCCAGCATTTT.

The chain employs TRBV27 and TRBJ2-7; 11 nucleotides line up with TRBD2. CDR3 length equals 15 residues. Germline V gene lookup returns CDR1 MNHEY and CDR2 SMNVEV (reference sequence). Trimming removed 6 bases from V and 0 bases from J; junction bases left unmatched: 4. The CDR3 spells CASRGTSGSSYEQYF. The DNA for the CDR3 is TGTGCCAGCAGGGGGACTAGCGGAAGCTCCTACGAGCAGTACTTC.

J is TRBJ2-1 and V is TRBV28, with D maybe TRBD2 (6 bases). Germline V gene lookup returns CDR1 MDHEN and CDR2 SYDVKM. The germline V and J ends were trimmed by 7 bases and 5 bases, with 21 bases remaining between them. CDR3 length equals 16 residues. The CDR3 spells CASTELEGSGHNEQFF. CDR3 coding DNA: TGTGCCAGCACCGAGTTGGAGGGGAGTGGGCACAATGAGCAGTTCTTC.

The V gene is TRBV5-1, the J gene TRBJ2-1; maybe TRBD2 (5 bases). V lost 3 bases to trimming and J lost 6 bases, with 16 bases between them. The CDR3 is 15 residues long. Looked up from germline, CDR1 is SGHRS and CDR2 is YFSETQ. The CDR3 DNA reads TGCGCCAGCAGCTGGGGTGATGCGGGCGGCAATGAGCAGTTCTTC. This gives the protein CASSWGDAGGNEQFF.